Here is one T cell receptor (beta chain) with its context. Repertoires were generated with immunoSEQ multiplex PCR, while TCRdb's copy carries only in-frame clones and drops some. The repertoire holds around 130,000 clones, 80% to 90% seen once, with almost 4.5% in the top ten. Trimming took 4 bases from V and 6 from J; bases not matched to a gene: 9. The CDR3 loop spans 15 amino acids. The data stem from a study of blood T cell repertoires in COVID-19. Sequencing used peripheral blood. The origin of this receptor is a man aged 35 to 55 with acute or convalescent COVID-19. The chain carries TRBV23-1 and TRBJ2-7; 10 nucleotides line up with TRBD2. TRBV23-1 falls under the ORF class, with uncertain function. The CDR3 reads CASSPPPSGRGEQYF. The CDR3 DNA is TGCGCCAGCAGTCCCCCGCCTAGCGGGAGAGGCGAGCAGTACTTC.